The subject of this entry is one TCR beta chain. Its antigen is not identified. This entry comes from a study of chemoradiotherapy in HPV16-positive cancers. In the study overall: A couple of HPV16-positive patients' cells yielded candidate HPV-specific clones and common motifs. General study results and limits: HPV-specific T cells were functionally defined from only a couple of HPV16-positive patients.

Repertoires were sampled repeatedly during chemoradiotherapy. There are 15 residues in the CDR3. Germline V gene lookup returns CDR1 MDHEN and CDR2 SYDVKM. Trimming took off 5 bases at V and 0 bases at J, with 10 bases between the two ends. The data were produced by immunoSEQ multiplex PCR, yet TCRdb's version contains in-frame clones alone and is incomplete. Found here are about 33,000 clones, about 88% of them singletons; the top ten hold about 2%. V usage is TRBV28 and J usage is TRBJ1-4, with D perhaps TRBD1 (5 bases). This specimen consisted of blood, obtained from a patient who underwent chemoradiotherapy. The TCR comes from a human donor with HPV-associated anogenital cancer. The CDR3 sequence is CASSDTGSTNEKLFF. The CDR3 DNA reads TGTGCCAGCAGTGATACAGGTTCAACTAATGAAAAACTGTTTTTT. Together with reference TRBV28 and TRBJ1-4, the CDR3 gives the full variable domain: DVKVTQSSRYLVKRTGEKVFLECVQDMDHENMFWYRQDPGLGLRLIYFSYDVKMKEKGDIPEGYSVSREKKERFSLILESASTNQTSMYLCASSDTGSTNEKLFFGSGTQLSVL.